These T cell receptor beta chains were read from a single sample in a study of cytomegalovirus exposure and HLA in healthy donors. TCRdb's copy holds only in-frame clones and misses some; the assay was immunoSEQ multiplex PCR. The sample consists of approximately 170,000 clones, about three quarters of them appearing once. Sequenced material: PBMCs. The receptors originated from a woman aged 40 to 50 in good health and CMV-seropositive. Each CDR3 is given with its conserved first and last residue.

V: TRBV11-2
CDR3: CASSFGQGYGYTF

V: TRBV12-2
CDR3: CASRSALPRVTNEKLFF

V: TRBV18
CDR3: CASSPLAGGNEQFF

V: TRBV14
CDR3: CASSQDGGQGAGEQFF

V: TRBV7-2
CDR3: CASSLVASGDKNIQYF

V: TRBV5-1
CDR3: CASSLGASGGHSSYEQYF

V: TRBV7-2
CDR3: CASSLGLDSFYEQYF

V: TRBV5-8
CDR3: CASSPGQGGEQFF

V: TRBV10-1
CDR3: CASSELVSGEQYF

V: TRBV30
CDR3: CAWSYHRGEGEKLFF

V: TRBV6-5
CDR3: CASSYSGRGPYEQYF

V: TRBV5-6
CDR3: CASSLSPPDGYTF

V: TRBV14
CDR3: CASSQDLYQPQHF

V: TRBV2
CDR3: CASKGTGGMFEAFF

V: TRBV6-6
CDR3: CAGSYSGGSGNEQFF

V: TRBV7-9
CDR3: CASSRQGASSEQYF

V: TRBV28
CDR3: CASRYRGIGSLNSPLHF

V: TRBV30
CDR3: CAWSQGRGSNQPQHF

V: TRBV5-1
CDR3: CASSSGGASSYEQYF

V: TRBV25-1
CDR3: CASSSTGGNTGELFF

V: TRBV5-3
CDR3: CARSFRVSEKLFF

V: TRBV27
CDR3: CASSLRDNEKLFF

V: TRBV10-2
CDR3: CASSVGGETQYF

V: TRBV6-6
CDR3: CASSPFGQNTEAFF

V: TRBV6-4
CDR3: CASSEGRNTEAFF

V: TRBV7-2
CDR3: CASSLIVQSSYNSPLHF

V: TRBV6-6
CDR3: CASSTGGSEAFF

V: TRBV6-1
CDR3: CASSAPGQGVEETQYF

V: TRBV5-1
CDR3: CASSPSRSGYEQYF

V: TRBV30
CDR3: CAWSYGYEQYF

V: TRBV5-8
CDR3: CASSLARETYEQYF

V: TRBV2
CDR3: CASSEHQGGEQFF

V: TRBV5-6
CDR3: CASSPLGQGNTEAFF

V: TRBV7-2
CDR3: CASSLGQARSYEQYF

V: TRBV10-2
CDR3: CASSERGSSYNEQFF

V: TRBV4-1
CDR3: CASSQGGSNQPQHF

V: TRBV4-3
CDR3: CASSQDFGLDGGEQYF

V: TRBV2
CDR3: CASRGQVLGFSNQPQHF

V: TRBV18
CDR3: CASSGPTGLTDTQYF

V: TRBV7-2
CDR3: CASSRDRIFNEQFF